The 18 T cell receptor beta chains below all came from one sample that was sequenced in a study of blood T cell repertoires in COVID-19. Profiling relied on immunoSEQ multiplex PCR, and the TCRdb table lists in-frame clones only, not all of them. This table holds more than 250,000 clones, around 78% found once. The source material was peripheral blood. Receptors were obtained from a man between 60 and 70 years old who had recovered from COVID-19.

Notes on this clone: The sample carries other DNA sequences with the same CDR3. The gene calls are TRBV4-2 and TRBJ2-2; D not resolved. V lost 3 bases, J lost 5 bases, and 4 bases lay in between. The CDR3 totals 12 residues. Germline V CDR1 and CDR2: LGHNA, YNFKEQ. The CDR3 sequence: CASSHPTGELFF. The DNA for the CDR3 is TGTGCCAGCAGCCACCCGACCGGGGAGCTGTTTTTT.

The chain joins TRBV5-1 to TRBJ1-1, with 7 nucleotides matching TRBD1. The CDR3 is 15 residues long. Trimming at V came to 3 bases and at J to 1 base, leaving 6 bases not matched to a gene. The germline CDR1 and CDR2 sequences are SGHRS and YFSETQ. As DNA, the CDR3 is TGCGCCAGCAGCTATCAGACAGGGAGGAACACTGAAGCTTTCTTT. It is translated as CASSYQTGRNTEAFF.

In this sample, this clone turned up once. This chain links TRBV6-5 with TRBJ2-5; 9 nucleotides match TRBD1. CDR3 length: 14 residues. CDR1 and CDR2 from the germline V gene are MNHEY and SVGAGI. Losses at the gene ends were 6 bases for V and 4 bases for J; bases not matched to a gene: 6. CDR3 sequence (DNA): TGTGCCAGCAGATCCGACAGGGGGGGAGAGACCCAGTACTTC. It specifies CASRSDRGGETQYF.

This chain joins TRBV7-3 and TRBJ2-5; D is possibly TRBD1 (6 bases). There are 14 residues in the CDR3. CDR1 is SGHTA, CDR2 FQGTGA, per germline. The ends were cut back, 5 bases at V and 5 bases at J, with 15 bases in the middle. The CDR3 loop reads CASSADRTRETQYF. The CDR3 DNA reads TGTGCCAGCAGCGCTGACAGGACCCGGGAGACCCAGTACTTC. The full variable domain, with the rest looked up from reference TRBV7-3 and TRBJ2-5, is GAGVSQTPSNKVTEKGKYVELRCDPISGHTALYWYRQSLGQGPEFLIYFQGTGAADDSGLPNDRFFAVRPEGSVSTLKIQRTERGDSAVYLCASSADRTRETQYFGPGTRLLVL.

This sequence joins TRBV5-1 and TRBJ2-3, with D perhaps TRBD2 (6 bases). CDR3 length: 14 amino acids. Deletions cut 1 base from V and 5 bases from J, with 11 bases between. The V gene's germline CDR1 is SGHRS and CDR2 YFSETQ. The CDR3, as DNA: TGCGCCAGCAGCTTGCAGGACGGGGGAGATACGCAGTATTTT. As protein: CASSLQDGGDTQYF.

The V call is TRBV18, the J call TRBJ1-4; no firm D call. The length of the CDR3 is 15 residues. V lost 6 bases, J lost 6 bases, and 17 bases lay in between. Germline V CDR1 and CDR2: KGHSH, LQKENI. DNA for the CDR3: TGTGCCAGCTCTCAACAGAATACTCCGTATGAAAAACTGTTTTTT. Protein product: CASSQQNTPYEKLFF. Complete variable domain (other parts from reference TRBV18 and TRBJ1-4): NAGVMQNPRHLVRRRGQEARLRCSPMKGHSHVYWYRQLPEEGLKFMVYLQKENIIDESGMPKERFSAEFPKEGPSILRIQQVVRGDSAAYFCASSQQNTPYEKLFFGSGTQLSVL.

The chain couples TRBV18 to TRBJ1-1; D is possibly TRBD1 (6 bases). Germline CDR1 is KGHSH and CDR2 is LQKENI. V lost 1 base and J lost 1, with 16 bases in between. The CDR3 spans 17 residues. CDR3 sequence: CASSPLRGGRGNTEAFF. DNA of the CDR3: TGTGCCAGCTCACCACTCAGGGGAGGGCGGGGGAACACTGAAGCTTTCTTT.

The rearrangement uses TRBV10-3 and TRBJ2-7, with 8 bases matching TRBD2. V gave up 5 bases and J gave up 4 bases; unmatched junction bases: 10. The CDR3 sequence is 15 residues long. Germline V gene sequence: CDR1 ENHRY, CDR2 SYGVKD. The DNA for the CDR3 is TGTGCCATCAGTCCCAGCGGGAGCCGTCTTTACGAGCAGTACTTC. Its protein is CAISPSGSRLYEQYF.

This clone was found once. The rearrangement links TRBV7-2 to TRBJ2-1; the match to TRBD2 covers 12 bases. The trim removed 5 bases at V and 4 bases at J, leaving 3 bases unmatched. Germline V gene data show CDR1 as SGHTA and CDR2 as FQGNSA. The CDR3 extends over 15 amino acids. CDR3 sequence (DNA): TGTGCCAGCAGCCGGACTAGCGGGATATACAATGAGCAGTTCTTC. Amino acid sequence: CASSRTSGIYNEQFF.

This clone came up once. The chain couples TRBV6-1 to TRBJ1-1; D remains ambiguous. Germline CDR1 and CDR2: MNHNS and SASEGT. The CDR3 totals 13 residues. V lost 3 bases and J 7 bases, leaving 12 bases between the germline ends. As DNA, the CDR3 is TGTGCCAGCAGTGAGATAAGGGCGGGTGAAGCTTTCTTT. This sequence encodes CASSEIRAGEAFF.

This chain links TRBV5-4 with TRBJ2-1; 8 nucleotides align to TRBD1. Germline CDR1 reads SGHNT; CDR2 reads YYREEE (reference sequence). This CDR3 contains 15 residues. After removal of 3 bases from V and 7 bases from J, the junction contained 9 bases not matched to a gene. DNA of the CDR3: TGTGCCAGCAGCTCGCCGGACAGGGCCCAAAATGAGCAGTTCTTC. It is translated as CASSSPDRAQNEQFF.

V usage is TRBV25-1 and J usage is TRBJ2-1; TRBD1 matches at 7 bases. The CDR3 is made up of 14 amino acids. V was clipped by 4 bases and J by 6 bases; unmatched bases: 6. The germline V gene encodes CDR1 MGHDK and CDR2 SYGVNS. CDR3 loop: CASSATGQFNEQFF. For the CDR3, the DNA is TGTGCCAGCAGTGCCACGGGACAGTTCAATGAGCAGTTCTTC.

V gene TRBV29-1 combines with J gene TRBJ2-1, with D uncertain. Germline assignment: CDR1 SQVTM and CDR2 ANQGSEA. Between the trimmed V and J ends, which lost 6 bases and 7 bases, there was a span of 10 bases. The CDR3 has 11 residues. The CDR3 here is CSVPRDNEQFF. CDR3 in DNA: TGCAGCGTCCCGCGCGATAATGAGCAGTTCTTC.

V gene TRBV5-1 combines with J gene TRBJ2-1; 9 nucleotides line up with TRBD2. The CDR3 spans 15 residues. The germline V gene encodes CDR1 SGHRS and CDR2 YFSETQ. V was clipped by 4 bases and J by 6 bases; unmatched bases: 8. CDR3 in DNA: TGCGCCAGCAGCCAATTAGCGGGAGTGAGCAATGAGCAGTTCTTC. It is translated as CASSQLAGVSNEQFF.

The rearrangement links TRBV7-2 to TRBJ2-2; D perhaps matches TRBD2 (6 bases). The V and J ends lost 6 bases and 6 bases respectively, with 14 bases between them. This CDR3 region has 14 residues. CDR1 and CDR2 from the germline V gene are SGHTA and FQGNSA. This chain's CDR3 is CASSPSGGAGELFF. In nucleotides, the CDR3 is TGTGCCAGCAGTCCATCAGGAGGGGCCGGGGAGCTGTTTTTT.

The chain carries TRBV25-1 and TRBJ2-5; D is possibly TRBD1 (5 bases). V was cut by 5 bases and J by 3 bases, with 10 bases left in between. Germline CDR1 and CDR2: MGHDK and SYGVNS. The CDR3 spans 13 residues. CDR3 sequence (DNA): TGTGCCAGCAGTAGTGGCAGGGAAGAGACCCAGTACTTC. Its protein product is CASSSGREETQYF.

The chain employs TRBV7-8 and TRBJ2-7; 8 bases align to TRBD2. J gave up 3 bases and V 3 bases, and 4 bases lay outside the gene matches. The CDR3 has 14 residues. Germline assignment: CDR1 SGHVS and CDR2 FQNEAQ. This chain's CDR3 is CASSFGREDYEQYF. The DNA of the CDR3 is TGTGCCAGCAGCTTCGGGCGGGAGGACTACGAGCAGTACTTC.

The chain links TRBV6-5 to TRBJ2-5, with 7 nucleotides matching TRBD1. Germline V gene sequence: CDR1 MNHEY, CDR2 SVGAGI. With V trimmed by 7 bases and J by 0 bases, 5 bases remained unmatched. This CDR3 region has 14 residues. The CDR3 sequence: CASTDREYQETQYF. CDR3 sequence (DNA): TGTGCCAGCACCGACAGGGAGTACCAAGAGACCCAGTACTTC.